One T cell receptor (beta chain) is described in this entry. Its antigen is not identified. The sample is drawn from a study of shared clonotypes between healthy human individuals. Here immunoSEQ multiplex PCR was the method, and the copy in TCRdb shows in-frame clones only, minus some. In the table there are some 1 million clones, 65% to 80% of which are singletons. V was cut by 0 bases and J by 2 bases, with 10 bases left in between. Germline values: CDR1 GTSNPN, CDR2 SVGIG (reference sequence). There are 14 residues in the CDR3. General study results and limits: In the sorted subsets, rarefaction showed sequencing was incomplete despite large depth.

Caucasian adults living in Nashville, Tennessee, provided all samples. Naive CD4+ cells were CD45RA-selected; the remaining cells were memory. Sequencing input: memory CD4+ T cells sorted from blood. Sample subset: CD45RA-negative fraction. The chain recombines TRBV30 with TRBJ1-2; D gene unclear. The TCR originated in a man younger than 35 in good health. The CDR3 DNA sequence: TGTGCCTGGAGTGTAAGGAGCCGGAACTATGGCTACACCTTC. Translating gives CAWSVRSRNYGYTF. Looking up the rest from reference TRBV30 and TRBJ1-2 gives the full variable domain: SQTIHQWPATLVQPVGSPLSLECTVEGTSNPNLYWYRQAAGRGLQLLFYSVGIGQISSEVPQNLSASRPQDRQFILSSKKLLLSDSGFYLCAWSVRSRNYGYTFGSGTRLTVV.